This TCR beta chain was obtained from a study of OX40 agonist ivuxolimab in advanced cancers. Background on the study: Partial response was recorded in three patients: one hepatocellular carcinoma and two cutaneous melanoma cases.

Profiled with immunoSEQ multiplex PCR; TCRdb holds only in-frame clones, not every one. Of roughly 70,000 clones in the sample, about nine tenths were seen once. CDR3 size: 13 residues. In germline, CDR1 is SGHVS, CDR2 FQNEAQ. J lost 4 bases, V lost 8 bases, and 3 bases had no gene match. The TCR comes from an adult with an advanced solid tumor such as melanoma, head and neck, liver or kidney cancer. Sample: CD4+ or CD8+ T cells sorted from blood, taken in a trial of the OX40 agonist ivuxolimab. V and J are TRBV7-8 and TRBJ2-3, with 10 positions matching TRBD1. The CDR3 region is CASGTGVADTQYF. The DNA of the CDR3 is TGTGCCAGCGGGACAGGGGTGGCAGATACGCAGTATTTT. The full variable domain, with the rest looked up from reference TRBV7-8 and TRBJ2-3, is GAGVSQSPRYKVAKRGQDVALRCDPISGHVSLFWYQQALGQGPEFLTYFQNEAQLDKSGLPSDRFFAERPEGSVSTLKIQRTQQEDSAVYLCASGTGVADTQYFGPGTRLTVL.